Below, 17 T cell receptor beta chains from the same sample are listed, as sequenced in a study of blood T cells in healthy people across ages. Next came a second PCR, run for about 7 to 12 cycles, which used a sample-barcoded 5' primer along with a J-beta primer mix. TCRdb re-called the 5' RACE reads through MiXCR, storing one row per CDR3 protein. The sample lists 2 million or so distinct CDR3 sequences, approximately 50% occurring once. Sequenced input: blood. These TCRs come from a woman between 35 and 50 years old in good health.

The rearrangement links TRBV9 to TRBJ2-3, with 9 bases identical to TRBD2. Germline loops: CDR1 SGDLS, CDR2 YYNGEE. V shed 4 bases, J shed 2 bases, and the junction held 5 bases outside the gene matches. The CDR3 is made up of 15 amino acids. The CDR3 reads CASSYRGGVTDTQYF. The DNA of the CDR3 is TGTGCCAGCAGCTACCGCGGGGGGGTCACAGATACGCAGTATTTT. Full variable domain (missing parts from reference TRBV9 and TRBJ2-3): DSGVTQTPKHLITATGQRVTLRCSPRSGDLSVYWYQQSLDQGLQFLIQYYNGEERAKGNILERFSAQQFPDLHSELNLSSLELGDSALYFCASSYRGGVTDTQYFGPGTRLTVL.

The V and J genes are TRBV7-9 and TRBJ1-4; D call uncertain. CDR1 SEHNR and CDR2 FQNEAQ come from the germline V gene (reference sequence). V shed 3 bases and J shed 4 bases, with 12 bases lying between them. The CDR3 runs to 15 residues. CDR3 amino acids: CASSFGRKFNEKLFF. The CDR3 DNA follows: TGTGCCAGCAGCTTCGGACGGAAGTTTAATGAAAAACTGTTTTTT.

The chain combines TRBV4-1 with TRBJ2-4; 7 bases are shared with TRBD2. The CDR3 loop spans 18 amino acids. In germline, CDR1 is MGHRA, CDR2 YSYEKL. J gave up 0 bases and V 5 bases, and 13 bases lay outside the gene matches. CDR3 bases: TGCGCCAGCAGCTTCGGGACTATACTGGGGGGAGCCAAAAACATTCAGTACTTC. This codes for CASSFGTILGGAKNIQYF.

This chain links TRBV7-9 with TRBJ2-6, with 10 positions matching TRBD1. V shed 6 bases and J 0 bases; nucleotides not matched to a gene: 11. Germline lookup yields CDR1 SEHNR and CDR2 FQNEAQ (reference sequence). The CDR3 runs to 19 residues. The CDR3 is CASRETTGGPSSGANVLTF. The CDR3, as DNA: TGTGCCAGCAGAGAAACGACAGGGGGCCCCAGCTCTGGGGCCAACGTCCTGACTTTC.

The chain uses TRBV18 and TRBJ2-5; D unresolved. This CDR3 has 13 residues. V dropped 2 bases and J dropped 5 bases, with 9 bases sitting between them. Looked up from germline, CDR1 is KGHSH and CDR2 is LQKENI. Here the CDR3 DNA reads TGTGCCAGCTCACCAACGAGTGCGGAGACCCAGTACTTC. Translation: CASSPTSAETQYF. Full variable domain (outside the CDR3, taken from reference TRBV18 and TRBJ2-5): NAGVMQNPRHLVRRRGQEARLRCSPMKGHSHVYWYRQLPEEGLKFMVYLQKENIIDESGMPKERFSAEFPKEGPSILRIQQVVRGDSAAYFCASSPTSAETQYFGPGTRLLVL.

This clonotype was counted ten times or more. This chain joins TRBV3-1 and TRBJ2-6; D is undetermined. Germline-derived CDR1 and CDR2 are LGHDT and YNNKEL (reference sequence). The CDR3 contains 14 residues. V was trimmed by 6 bases and J by 1 base, leaving 7 bases between them. For the CDR3, the DNA is TGTGCCAGCAGTCCCCGTTCTGGGGCCAACGTCCTGACTTTC. It encodes CASSPRSGANVLTF.

This clonotype has only a few counts. The CDR3 reads CAISELQGLSDGYTF. As DNA, the CDR3 is TGTGCCATCAGTGAGTTACAGGGATTGTCCGATGGCTACACCTTC. The chain employs TRBV10-3 and TRBJ1-2; tentatively, D is TRBD1 (6 bases). Germline V gene lookup returns CDR1 ENHRY and CDR2 SYGVKD. Trimming left V 1 base short and J 6 bases short, with 15 bases between. The CDR3 totals 15 residues.

The genes are TRBV5-1 and TRBJ2-3; 7 nucleotides line up with TRBD2. The V segment lost 4 bases and the J segment 6 bases; nucleotides outside the gene matches: 2. Germline CDR1 and CDR2: SGHRS and YFSETQ. This CDR3 is built from 12 residues. DNA for the CDR3: TGCGCCAGCAGCCGGGAGGTCGATACGCAGTATTTT. Amino acid sequence: CASSREVDTQYF.

This clonotype turned up a few times. The V call is TRBV7-9, the J call TRBJ2-5; D unclear. Germline-derived CDR1 and CDR2 are SEHNR and FQNEAQ (reference sequence). V dropped 4 bases and J dropped 5 bases, with 20 bases sitting between them. The CDR3 extends over 16 amino acids. The CDR3 here is CASSSRKIDGRETQYF. The CDR3 DNA sequence: TGTGCCAGCAGCTCCCGGAAAATTGATGGGCGGGAGACCCAGTACTTC.

In its sample, this clonotype was seen a few times. The rearrangement joins TRBV5-1 to TRBJ1-2; tentatively, D is TRBD1 (6 bases). Germline lookup yields CDR1 SGHRS and CDR2 YFSETQ. Trimming took off 0 bases at V and 4 bases at J, with 13 bases between the two ends. CDR3 length equals 15 residues. The CDR3 reads CASSLDGGRSYGYTF. As DNA, the CDR3 is TGCGCCAGCAGCTTGGATGGGGGGCGCAGCTATGGCTACACCTTC. The whole variable domain, filled in from reference TRBV5-1 and TRBJ1-2, reads KAGVTQTPRYLIKTRGQQVTLSCSPISGHRSVSWYQQTPGQGLQFLFEYFSETQRNKGNFPGRFSGRQFSNSRSEMNVSTLELGDSALYLCASSLDGGRSYGYTFGSGTRLTVV.

This chain connects TRBV20-1 to TRBJ2-7, with a weak D call TRBD1 (6 bases). The CDR3 is 13 amino acids. Trimming pared 3 bases from V and 3 bases from J, leaving 12 bases between. The germline gives CDR1 DFQATT, CDR2 SNEGSKA (reference sequence). CDR3 nucleotides: TGCAGTGCTAGCTGGACAGCAAGCTACGAGCAGTACTTC. Translating gives CSASWTASYEQYF.

The rearrangement links TRBV7-2 to TRBJ1-1; 7 bases fit TRBD1. CDR1 is SGHTA, CDR2 FQGNSA, per germline. The CDR3 loop spans 14 amino acids. Unmatched junction bases numbered 10, after V lost 7 bases and J lost 5 bases. CDR3 loop: CASKPDRARTEAFF. In DNA, the CDR3 is TGTGCCAGCAAACCCGACAGGGCGAGGACTGAAGCTTTCTTT.

The chain recombines TRBV20-1 with TRBJ2-7; 7 positions match TRBD1. The V gene's germline CDR1 is DFQATT and CDR2 SNEGSKA (reference sequence). With V trimmed by 6 bases and J by 10 bases, 15 bases remained unmatched. The CDR3 totals 13 residues. The CDR3 sequence is CSARDSNRETQYF. The CDR3 nucleotides read TGCAGTGCAAGGGACAGCAACCGGGAAACCCAGTACTTC.

This clonotype was seen a few times. The chain carries TRBV20-1 and TRBJ1-5; no firm D call. The CDR3 has 12 amino acids. V shed 6 bases and J shed 0 bases, with 6 bases lying between them. Germline V gene lookup returns CDR1 DFQATT and CDR2 SNEGSKA (reference sequence). CDR3 coding DNA: TGCAGTGCCCTCGTTAGCAATCAGCCCCAGCATTTT. Protein: CSALVSNQPQHF.

J is TRBJ2-1 and V is TRBV20-1; a weak D match, TRBD2 (7 bases). The CDR3 spans 15 residues. Between the trimmed V and J ends, which lost 6 bases and 4 bases, there was a span of 19 bases. Germline CDR1 and CDR2: DFQATT and SNEGSKA (reference sequence). The CDR3 here is CSATPTGGHYNEQFF. CDR3 in DNA: TGCAGTGCCACGCCTACGGGGGGACATTACAATGAGCAGTTCTTC.

The chain carries TRBV20-1 and TRBJ2-7; TRBD2 matches 7 bases. This CDR3 region has 13 residues. CDR1 and CDR2 (germline): DFQATT, SNEGSKA (reference sequence). J lost 4 bases, V lost 6 bases, and 9 bases had no gene match. The DNA of the CDR3 is TGCAGTGCCACTTGGCGGGGAGGGTACGAGCAGTACTTC. Translation gives CSATWRGGYEQYF.

DNA of the CDR3: TGCGCCAGCAGCCAAGAGGGGGTGTGGGGTGAAGCTTTCTTT. Amino acid sequence: CASSQEGVWGEAFF. This rearrangement joins TRBV4-1 to TRBJ1-1, with a weak D call TRBD1 (5 bases). Germline V gene sequence: CDR1 MGHRA, CDR2 YSYEKL. The ends were cut back, 0 bases at V and 7 bases at J, with 12 bases in the middle. The CDR3 is 14 amino acids.